This T cell receptor beta chain came from a study of blood T cell repertoires in COVID-19. Sequenced by immunoSEQ multiplex PCR; TCRdb stores in-frame clones only, minus some. The sample contains 200,000 to 250,000 clones, over 75% of which appear only once. Recovered status in Cohort 3 required two negative PCRs, clearance, or symptom resolution. CDR1 is SGHKS and CDR2 is YYEKEE in the germline V gene (reference sequence). After removal of 2 bases from V and 5 bases from J, the junction contained 3 bases not matched to a gene. CDR3 length equals 14 residues. The clonotype comes from a man in his forties who had recovered from COVID-19. The chain recombines TRBV5-5 with TRBJ1-5; 8 bases align to TRBD1. Material for sequencing was PBMCs or T cells enriched from blood (not recorded which). CDR3 sequence reads: CASSLGQGHQPQHF. The CDR3 bases are TGTGCCAGCAGCTTAGGACAGGGCCATCAGCCCCAGCATTTT. Complete variable domain (other parts from reference TRBV5-5 and TRBJ1-5): DAGVTQSPTHLIKTRGQQVTLRCSPISGHKSVSWYQQVLGQGPQFIFQYYEKEERGRGNFPDRFSARQFPNYSSELNVNALLLGDSALYLCASSLGQGHQPQHFGDGTRLSIL.